Described below is a single TCR beta chain sequence and its context. The data are from a study of blood T cell repertoires in COVID-19. Study context: The cDNA or gDNA used as material had been derived from T cells, B-cell-depleted T cells, or PBMCs.

CDR3 length: 14 residues. Germline loops: CDR1 SGHRS, CDR2 YFSETQ. V lost 3 bases and J lost 6, with 15 bases in between. Source study methods: By means of reference gene primer amplification, nucleated cell counts were estimated. Some clones are missing from TCRdb's copy, which holds only in-frame ones; the method was immunoSEQ multiplex PCR. The DNA was the basis for D and trimming; V, J and clone size are from that table. The table shows about 100,000 clones, with roughly 79% occurring only once. The TCR sequence derives from a man in his sixties or seventies with active or convalescent COVID-19. V is TRBV5-1 and J is TRBJ1-1; the D gene is possibly TRBD1 (5 bases). Specimen: peripheral blood. CDR3 residues: CASSWGGARAEAFF. The DNA for the CDR3 is TGCGCCAGCAGCTGGGGCGGGGCGAGGGCTGAAGCTTTCTTT.